A single TCR beta chain is shown here with its context. Its antigen is unknown. No per-base quality is available; no much larger clone lies one base away. The data were obtained in a study of T cell responses to AZD1222 COVID-19 vaccine (TCRdb year 2021). For the study in its entirety: AZD1222 recipients with second doses at about 4 weeks or about 12 weeks were pooled, because spike-specific TCR depth and breadth did not differ between schedules. Enrollment into the trials was organized by age into subgroups of 18-55, 56-69 and 70-plus years, and those subgroups contained approximately 150, 30 and 60 TCR-sequenced participants, respectively. A total of roughly 240 trial participants underwent TCR sequencing, of whom nearly 210 received two doses of AZD1222 and about 26 received two doses of the MenACWY control vaccine.

Overall study results and their limits: Because no samples from the day 14 peak response were available, repertoires could be characterized only after the peak T cell response. Spike-specific TCR breadth and depth rose significantly after two AZD1222 doses compared with day 0 and with MenACWY recipients. Participants were mostly white British and included more females than males, and it was suggested by the authors that clonal diversity may have been underestimated. Conclusions about previously exposed vaccinees are limited, since just 6 or 7 AZD1222 recipients were seropositive for SARS-CoV-2 at baseline. The 56-69-year group was small, and its depth increase did not reach significance, likely because of low power. Reportedly, almost half of the unique spike-specific TCRs recognized epitopes lying outside the regions that are mutated in the B.1.351 and B.1.1.7 variants. The vaccine-associated CD4 TCRs covered the entire spike protein, and the dominant responses fell in regions 160-218 and 743-854.

The CDR3 regions of human TCRbeta chains were subjected to immunosequencing. The authors' analysis ran thus. Repertoire TCRs were checked for matches against a reference library of SARS-CoV-2-specific TCRs that had been generated using the MIRA antigen-specificity platform. Breadth meant the fraction of unique TCRs that were SARS-CoV-2-associated, whereas depth meant the fraction of total T cells that were SARS-CoV-2-associated. Using the MIRA data, each spike-specific TCR was assigned both to the spike region to which the TCR was reactive and to a CD4 or CD8 class. Log10-transformed breadth and depth values were compared by one-way ANOVA with Sidak's multiple comparisons tests. In TCRdb, the immuneACCESS table is reduced to in-frame sequences with V and J assigned. These tables do not hold every clone; where another copy was compared, an unresolved V gene accounts for under half, and the others remain unexplained. The D gene and trimming were derived from the DNA, and the V and J assignments and clone size from that table. The sample table shows under 150,000 clones, and approximately 87% are seen once. The ten top clones hold approximately 3.5% of the sample.

Per the germline V gene (reference sequence), MNHEY is the CDR1 and SMNVEV is the CDR2. V is pared back by 6 bases and J by 13 bases, with 22 bases lying between the germline termini. The CDR3 sequence holds 15 residues, the cysteine and phenylalanine included. Only the CDR3 DNA stays, 45 bases, in frame from base 1. According to the study, the label for this sample's time point signals: baseline before first vaccination. Vaccinee samples came from UK trials COV001 and COV002, including a single-blind randomized controlled phase 2/3 trial of AZD1222 (ChAdOx1 nCoV-19) in healthy adults. Trial participant PBMC samples were collected at day 0 and day 28 after the second dose for TCRbeta chain sequencing.

The source is an adult in good health. This specimen was peripheral blood, taken on day 0 of AZD1222 vaccination. The chain is assembled from TRBV27 and TRBJ1-6; the D gene is possibly TRBD1, with 5 bases matching. The CDR3 protein sequence reads: CASSTLGLGALPLHF. The nucleotides are TGTGCCAGCAGCACCCTGGGCCTCGGGGCTTTGCCCCTCCACTTT.